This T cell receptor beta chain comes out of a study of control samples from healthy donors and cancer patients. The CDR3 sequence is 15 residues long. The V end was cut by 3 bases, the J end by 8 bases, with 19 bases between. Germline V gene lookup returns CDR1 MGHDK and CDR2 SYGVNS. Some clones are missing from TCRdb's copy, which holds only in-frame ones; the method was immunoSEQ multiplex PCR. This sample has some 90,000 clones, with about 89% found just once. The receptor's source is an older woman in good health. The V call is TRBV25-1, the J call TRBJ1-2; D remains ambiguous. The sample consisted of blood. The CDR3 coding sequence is TGTGCCAGCAGTGAGAGTCGGACGGGCCGTGGGGGCTACACCTTC. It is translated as CASSESRTGRGGYTF.